Below, 19 T cell receptor beta chains from the same sample are listed, as sequenced in a study of OX40 agonist ivuxolimab in advanced cancers. The repertoire was sequenced with immunoSEQ multiplex PCR; TCRdb's copy has only in-frame clones and lacks some. The sample gives some 140,000 clones, about nine tenths of which show up once; 1.1% is in the top ten. Sequences were derived from CD4+ or CD8+ T cells sorted from blood, sampled in a trial of the OX40 agonist ivuxolimab. The origin of the receptors is an adult with an advanced solid tumor such as melanoma, head and neck, liver or kidney cancer.

This clone was detected only a few times. As DNA, the CDR3 is TGTGCCAGCAGCAGGGACACCCAAACCCCCTTC. Translating it yields CASSRDTQTPF. The rearrangement joins TRBV21-1 to TRBJ1-2; the table's D call, TRBD1, has no DNA check behind it. TRBV21-1 represents a pseudogene. The CDR3 extends over 11 amino acids.

The V and J genes are TRBV5-1 and TRBJ2-2; D not resolved. Germline V gene data show CDR1 as SGHRS and CDR2 as YFSETQ. CDR3 length: 12 amino acids. Trimming removed 3 bases from V and 8 bases from J, with 8 bases in between. The CDR3 sequence is CASSYYGGELFF. CDR3 DNA: TGCGCCAGCAGCTACTATGGAGGGGAGCTGTTTTTT. Full variable domain (missing parts from reference TRBV5-1 and TRBJ2-2): KAGVTQTPRYLIKTRGQQVTLSCSPISGHRSVSWYQQTPGQGLQFLFEYFSETQRNKGNFPGRFSGRQFSNSRSEMNVSTLELGDSALYLCASSYYGGELFFGEGSRLTVL.

The CDR3, as DNA: TGTGCCAGTAGTGGAGGTCCGGGACATAGGCGGGGAGGCGTTGAAAAACTGTTTTTT. It specifies CASSGGPGHRRGGVEKLFF. The V gene is TRBV19, the J gene TRBJ1-4; tentative D call: TRBD1 (6 bases). The CDR3 length is 19 residues. V gave up 5 bases and J gave up 7 bases, with 29 bases separating them. The V gene's germline CDR1 is LNHDA and CDR2 SQIVND (reference sequence).

The chain is built from TRBV7-2 and TRBJ2-2; D gene unclear. The CDR3 sequence is 14 residues long. From germline, CDR1 is SGHTA and CDR2 FQGNSA. Trimming removed 1 base from V and 5 bases from J, with 8 bases in between. The CDR3 reads CASSLGLVTGELFF. The CDR3 DNA sequence: TGTGCCAGCAGCTTAGGGCTCGTGACCGGGGAGCTGTTTTTT. The whole variable domain, filled in from reference TRBV7-2 and TRBJ2-2, reads GAGVSQSPSNKVTEKGKDVELRCDPISGHTALYWYRQSLGQGLEFLIYFQGNSAPDKSGLPSDRFSAERTGGSVSTLTIQRTQQEDSAVYLCASSLGLVTGELFFGEGSRLTVL.

The chain links TRBV15 to TRBJ2-5, with 11 bases that match TRBD1. The J call is doubtful: the DNA matches TRBJ2-7 better. Germline CDR1 and CDR2: LNHNV and YYDKDF (reference sequence). The CDR3 is 15 amino acids. The CDR3 sequence is CATSRDRDRGNEQYF. Written as DNA, the CDR3 is TGTGCCACCAGCCGTGACCGGGACAGGGGGAACGAGCAGTACTTC.

The gene calls are TRBV11-3 and TRBJ1-3, with a weak D call TRBD1 (6 bases). V dropped 3 bases and J dropped 0 bases, with 9 bases sitting between them. Per germline, CDR1 SGHNT and CDR2 YENEEA. The CDR3 extends over 15 amino acids. The CDR3 coding sequence is TGTGCCAGCAGCTTGAGGGGGGCCTCTGGAAACACCATATATTTT. Translated: CASSLRGASGNTIYF.

The chain couples TRBV4-3 to TRBJ2-6; 7 nucleotides line up with TRBD1. Germline CDR1 is LGHNA and CDR2 is YSLEER. This CDR3 has 18 amino acids. Losses at the gene ends were 3 bases for V and 0 bases for J; bases not matched to a gene: 8. The chain's CDR3 is CASSQGRGQSSGANVLTF. CDR3 DNA sequence: TGCGCCAGCAGCCAGGGCAGGGGACAGAGCTCTGGGGCCAACGTCCTGACTTTC.

The chain employs TRBV6-1 and TRBJ2-3; either TRBD1 or TRBD2 may fit D (5 bases each). CDR1 is MNHNS and CDR2 is SASEGT in the germline V gene. Trimming stripped 6 bases from V and 2 bases from J, with 15 bases between. The CDR3 length is 15 residues. The DNA of the CDR3 is TGTGCCAGCAGCCTTCTGGGGGAAAACACAGATACGCAGTATTTT. Its translation is CASSLLGENTDTQYF.

This clone has just a few counts. V is TRBV7-9 and J is TRBJ1-3, with D tentatively TRBD1 (5 bases). The CDR3 spans 14 residues. Per germline, CDR1 SEHNR and CDR2 FQNEAQ (reference sequence). Deletions cut 7 bases from V and 0 bases from J, with 10 bases between. This CDR3 reads CASTLTASGNTIYF. The CDR3 region has the DNA TGTGCCAGCACCCTGACAGCCTCTGGAAACACCATATATTTT.

The genes are TRBV9 and TRBJ2-6, with 7 bases matching TRBD2. Per germline, CDR1 SGDLS and CDR2 YYNGEE. The CDR3 loop spans 20 amino acids. The V segment lost 0 bases and the J segment 0 bases; nucleotides outside the gene matches: 12. As DNA, the CDR3 is TGTGCCAGCAGCGTAGTCGGGGAGGGGCTCCGCAACTCTGGGGCCAACGTCCTGACTTTC. Its protein product is CASSVVGEGLRNSGANVLTF.

The gene calls are TRBV2 and TRBJ1-2, with D hard to call. Trimming left V 7 bases short and J 0 bases short, with 6 bases between. The CDR3 runs to 12 residues. CDR1 is SNHLY and CDR2 is FYNNEI in the germline V gene. The CDR3 bases are TGTGCCAGCACGGGGACTAACTATGGCTACACCTTC. It yields the protein CASTGTNYGYTF.

This clone was seen only a few times. The chain carries TRBV6-1 and TRBJ2-2; D gene ambiguous. Trimming took off 2 bases at V and 1 base at J, with 8 bases between the two ends. This CDR3 region has 15 residues. CDR1 is MNHNS, CDR2 SASEGT, per germline. CDR3 sequence (DNA): TGTGCCAGCAGTGAAAGAGCGCGGAACACCGGGGAGCTGTTTTTT. It yields the protein CASSERARNTGELFF.

The chain combines TRBV29-1 with TRBJ2-5; D ambiguous. The germline V gene encodes CDR1 SQVTM and CDR2 ANQGSEA. The length of the CDR3 is 17 residues. Trimming removed 0 bases from V and 5 bases from J, with 22 bases in between. The CDR3: CSVEDLGRRSPGETQYF. The CDR3 bases are TGCAGCGTTGAAGATCTTGGGCGGCGGTCCCCGGGTGAGACCCAGTACTTC.

This chain links TRBV18 with TRBJ1-1; 7 positions match TRBD1. With V trimmed by 3 bases and J by 4 bases, 8 bases remained unmatched. Germline loops: CDR1 KGHSH, CDR2 LQKENI. The CDR3 consists of 15 residues. CDR3 bases: TGTGCCAGCTCACCCAGACAGGGAGGCGGCACTGAAGCTTTCTTT. Protein sequence: CASSPRQGGGTEAFF.

The chain uses TRBV2 and TRBJ1-1; D remains unclear. Trimming left V 6 bases short and J 4 bases short, with 12 bases between. This CDR3 contains 13 residues. Germline CDR1 reads SNHLY; CDR2 reads FYNNEI. The CDR3 DNA is TGTGCCAGCAGGGGTCAAAGTTCCACTGAAGCTTTCTTT. Translated, it gives CASRGQSSTEAFF.

J is TRBJ1-5 and V is TRBV2; possible D gene TRBD1, 6 bases. This CDR3 is built from 14 residues. Trimming took off 9 bases at V and 6 bases at J, with 18 bases between the two ends. CDR1 and CDR2 (germline): SNHLY, FYNNEI. CDR3 nucleotides: TGTGCCAGTAGGAAGGGGGGGCAGGGTCAGCCCCAGCATTTT. It translates to CASRKGGQGQPQHF.

This chain joins TRBV11-2 and TRBJ2-1; D may be TRBD1 or TRBD2 (5 bases each). CDR1 and CDR2 from the germline V gene are SGHAT and FQNNGV. This CDR3 comprises 15 residues. Trimming left V 4 bases short and J 7 bases short, with 17 bases between. CDR3 protein: CASSSGTTMLNEQFF. In DNA, the CDR3 is TGTGCCAGCAGCTCCGGGACCACCATGTTGAATGAGCAGTTCTTC.

This clone was seen just once. The chain links TRBV5-1 to TRBJ1-3, with D hard to call. Trimming took 4 bases from V and 0 from J, leaving 8 bases between them. The CDR3 runs 14 residues. CDR1 and CDR2 from the germline V gene are SGHRS and YFSETQ. CDR3 loop: CASSLGISGNTIYF. The CDR3 nucleotides read TGCGCCAGCAGCCTGGGCATCTCTGGAAACACCATATATTTT.

This chain joins TRBV6-5 and TRBJ1-3; 7 positions agree with TRBD1. The CDR3 runs 15 residues. V lost 5 bases and J lost 3; bases outside the gene matches: 7. CDR1 is MNHEY and CDR2 is SVGAGI in the germline V gene. The CDR3 DNA is TGTGCCAGCAGTACCGAGGGGGCGGGTGGAAACACCATATATTTT. Translating it yields CASSTEGAGGNTIYF.